Below are 8 T cell receptor beta chains sequenced from a single sample in a study of T cells in women clearing cervical HPV infection. Using immunoSEQ multiplex PCR, the repertoire was profiled, and TCRdb retains in-frame clones only, with some absent. Here the sample table reports 20,000 to 25,000 clones. What was sequenced was blood buffy coat. These receptors all come from a woman aged 18-69 years with a cervical HPV16 infection that either progressed to CIN3+ or cleared (not recorded which).

In regard to this clone: The CDR3 goes on 3 residues after the read ends, and that part is filled in from the germline J gene. The rearrangement uses TRBV19 and TRBJ1-4; D is unresolved. The CDR3 loop spans 13 amino acids. Germline lookup yields CDR1 LNHDA and CDR2 SQIVND (reference sequence). V was shortened by 5 bases and J by 6 bases, with 10 bases between the two germline ends. CDR3 DNA, as far as it was read: TGTGCCAGTAGTGCCCACAGCCATGAAAAA. Residues: CASSAHSHEK. The whole CDR3 reads CASSAHSHEKLFF.

Details on this clone: The CDR3 goes on 3 residues after the read ends, and that part is filled in from the germline J gene. The chain joins TRBV7-6 to TRBJ2-3; tentative D call: TRBD2 (5 bases). CDR3 size: 14 residues. CDR1 is SGHVS, CDR2 FNYEAQ, per germline. The covered CDR3 bases are TGTGCCAGCAGCTCCCGCGGGCACCAAGAGACG. It yields the protein CASSSRGHQET. The full CDR3 reads CASSSRGHQETQYF.

Points on this clone: The CDR3 end falls 3 residues outside the read, so it is completed with the germline J gene. The chain carries TRBV19 and TRBJ1-5; 9 nucleotides match TRBD1. Per the germline V gene, CDR1 is LNHDA and CDR2 is SQIVND (reference sequence). The junction had 13 bases not matched to a gene; V was cut back by 5 bases and J by 2 bases. CDR3 size: 18 residues. CDR3 DNA, as far as it was read: TGTGCCAGTAGTCCTGGGACAGGGTCGGTGGTCGGCAATCAGCCC. Protein sequence: CASSPGTGSVVGNQP. The full CDR3 is CASSPGTGSVVGNQPQHF.

Note on this clone: The read halts 3 residues ahead of the CDR3 end, with the missing end drawn from the germline J gene. The chain carries TRBV2 and TRBJ1-2, with D hard to call. CDR1 and CDR2 from the germline V gene are SNHLY and FYNNEI. The CDR3 sequence is 14 residues long. CDR3: CASSERTSLETYTF. Incomplete CDR3 DNA: TGTGCCAGCAGCGAAAGGACTAGCTTGGAGACC.

Concerning this clone: The read gets to within 3 residues of the CDR3 end, and the germline J gene fills in the rest. This chain connects TRBV2 to TRBJ1-2; no clear D gene. Germline values: CDR1 SNHLY, CDR2 FYNNEI. The CDR3 totals 11 residues. V gave up 4 bases and J gave up 7 bases, with 7 bases separating them. The CDR3 sequence: CASSVNTGYTF. CDR3 DNA (partial): TGTGCCAGCAGTGTAAACACTGGC.

Comment on this clone: The read falls 3 residues short of the CDR3 end, and the missing part is taken from the germline J gene. This rearrangement joins TRBV18 to TRBJ1-4; D is undetermined. The CDR3 is 15 residues long. Trimming stripped 4 bases from V and 8 bases from J, with 17 bases between. The germline V gene has CDR1 KGHSH and CDR2 LQKENI. CDR3 DNA (partial): TGTGCCAGCTCACGAGACGACCCGCGGGTGGAAAAA. Encoded protein: CASSRDDPRVEK. The full CDR3 protein is CASSRDDPRVEKLFF.

As regards this clone: The CDR3 is cut off 3 residues early in the read; its end comes from the germline J gene. J is TRBJ1-2 and V is TRBV7-9; D gene uncertain. The CDR3 is 12 amino acids. The germline gives CDR1 SEHNR, CDR2 FQNEAQ (reference sequence). CDR3 amino acids: CASSSRFNDYTF. The DNA read from the CDR3 is TGTGCCAGCAGCTCCCGGTTTAACGAC.

In regard to this clone: Coverage ceases 3 residues before the CDR3 finishes, and the germline J gene fills in the end. The chain has TRBV18 and TRBJ1-2; D gene ambiguous. CDR3 size: 13 residues. Germline V CDR1 and CDR2: KGHSH, LQKENI. The part of the CDR3 DNA that was read is TGTGCCAGCTCACAAGGCACCGGCGGGGAC. Its translation: CASSQGTGGD. The CDR3 reads in full as CASSQGTGGDYTF.